This T cell receptor (beta chain) emerged from a study of blood T cell repertoires in COVID-19. V lost 0 bases and J 0 bases, leaving 18 bases between the germline ends. The CDR3 consists of 19 residues. Germline CDR1 is LGHNA and CDR2 is YNFKEQ. The table came from immunoSEQ multiplex PCR; TCRdb's copy has only in-frame clones and leaves some out. The sample includes 350,000 to 500,000 clones, over 75% of them seen just once. The TCR originated in a woman younger than 35 who had been exposed to COVID-19. Sequencing was performed on PBMCs or T cells enriched from blood (not recorded which). V is TRBV4-2 and J is TRBJ1-3, with D tentatively TRBD1 (6 bases). The CDR3 DNA sequence: TGTGCCAGCAGCCAAGATGGGCTGGGGACATACAGCTCTGGAAACACCATATATTTT. Protein sequence: CASSQDGLGTYSSGNTIYF.